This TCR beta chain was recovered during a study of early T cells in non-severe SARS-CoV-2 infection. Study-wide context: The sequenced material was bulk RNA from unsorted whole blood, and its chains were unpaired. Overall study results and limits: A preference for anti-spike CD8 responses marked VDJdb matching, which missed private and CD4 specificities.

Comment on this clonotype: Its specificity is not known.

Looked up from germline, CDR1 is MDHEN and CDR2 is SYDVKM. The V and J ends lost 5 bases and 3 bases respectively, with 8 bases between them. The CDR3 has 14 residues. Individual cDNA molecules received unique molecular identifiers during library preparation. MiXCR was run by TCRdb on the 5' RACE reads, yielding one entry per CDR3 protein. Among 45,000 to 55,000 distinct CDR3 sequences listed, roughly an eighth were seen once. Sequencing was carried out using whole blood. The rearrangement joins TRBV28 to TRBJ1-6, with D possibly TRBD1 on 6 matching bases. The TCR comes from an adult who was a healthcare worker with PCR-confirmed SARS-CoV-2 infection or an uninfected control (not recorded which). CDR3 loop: CASSIQGYNSPLHF. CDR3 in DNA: TGTGCCAGCAGTATACAGGGCTATAATTCACCCCTCCACTTT.